This T cell receptor (beta chain) appears in the sequencing data of a study of cytomegalovirus exposure and HLA in healthy donors (dated by TCRdb to 2016 to 2017). Turning to the overall study: An earlier analysis of approximately 590 of the donors reported about 290 Gb of sequence data and about 100 million unique TCR beta sequences from roughly 180 million T cells. Approximately 310 gigabases of sequencing data and 80 million or so unique TCR sequences were included in an early release covering 500 to 750 HLA-typed donors. Of the 350 to 450 genotyped donors, over 65% fell in the genetic ancestry cluster associated with self-reported Caucasian donors. The study was designed to test whether signatures of past pathogen exposure could be identified by cataloging public T cell receptors. The study used immunosequencing to profile the T cell repertoires of hundreds of subjects and linked those repertoires to cytomegalovirus serostatus. In addition to the first cohort of about 650 subjects, a separate validation cohort of approximately 130 different subjects was used. To predict cytomegalovirus infection status, the study combined high-throughput TCR immunosequencing, statistical association of individual TCRs with disease status, and machine learning. A later analysis re-analyzed previously published TCR beta repertoires from roughly 630 donors and added high-resolution HLA genotyping to study TCR occurrence patterns. Rather than using new phenotypic data, the later analysis identified candidate immune exposures from TCR beta sequences and from how often those sequences occurred across donors. In an earlier analysis of 550 to 700 of the donors, high-throughput TCR beta sequencing was used to judge whether each TCR beta V gene segment behaved as functional or pseudogenic. Alongside the repertoire data, information on donor age, sex, ethnicity and CMV serostatus was compiled. A later genetic analysis used genome-wide SNP genotypes for about 60% of the roughly 670 donors, treating that subset as a discovery cohort. All discovery cohort repertoires had been generated on a single sequencing platform. HLA typing included class I and class II loci at four-digit resolution. Typing coverage varied by locus: roughly 629-630 donors for A, B, C, DRB1 and DQB1; roughly 510 for DQA1; 600 to 610 for DPA1; more than 450 for DPB1. Roughly 5 DR-DQ haplotypes were handled as single units for association and clustering because linkage in the cohort was strong. On average, 235,054 unique TCR beta nucleotide sequences were sequenced per donor among fewer than 500 genotyped donors of the cohort, with roughly 20% of those sequences being non-productive.

Results and caveats for the whole study, not just this receptor: V-gene and J-gene trimming of TCR beta chains was associated with a missense DCLRE1C variant in a later genetic analysis, and the association was replicated in an independent cohort. A later analysis associated about 17,000 TCR beta sequences with specific HLA alleles at a false discovery rate of 0.05. Correlated functional status among segregating V segments might be attributable to linkage disequilibrium, but an unknown experimental factor could not be ruled out. Several of the top co-occurrence clusters appeared to be linked to parvovirus B19, influenza, CMV and Epstein-Barr virus, according to a later analysis. According to a later analysis, most CMV-associated TCR beta chains appeared to be HLA-restricted, and the HLA associations seemed to be driven largely by CMV exposure. An earlier analysis of several hundred of the donors showed that most TCR beta V segments appeared in productive rearrangements either about 87% or about 30% of the time, which broadly matched IMGT annotations. A group of highly shared sequence variants was considered likely to be a technical artifact of the sequencing pipeline. Cytomegalovirus status was reported to be diagnosed by the classifier with high specificity and sensitivity in both the original and validation cohorts. Some IMGT-functional V segments, including TRBV6-2 and TRBV6-3, could not be distinguished by the 87-base-pair reads and were therefore excluded. According to the authors, the approach could potentially be generalized to other disease states and immunological phenotypes. In vitro tests confirmed that a few of the cytomegalovirus-associated TCR beta chains recognize cytomegalovirus antigens. A later analysis found that TCR association rates varied across HLA loci, with DRB1 alleles showing the most associated TCRs and HLA-C alleles the fewest. A total of 164 TCR beta chains were listed by the study as associated with cytomegalovirus. Sequencing depth was assumed to be roughly uniform across donors in the presence/absence analyses, though that assumption may not hold. A later genetic analysis reported fewer N-insertions in productive TCRs among donors in an Asian-associated ancestry cluster than the approximately 700-donor mean. Because counts were too low, roughly 16 rarely observed V segments, including chromosome 9 orphons, were excluded from the earlier analysis of some 590 of the donors. Across donors, most TCR sequences were observed very rarely, whereas some public TCRs were present in many individuals. For the cohort, immune exposure information was limited to CMV serostatus. Because HLA typing was missing for some donors at each locus, association tests included only the typed subset. When HLA alleles, especially DR and DQ, strongly co-occurred, TCR associations were difficult to assign to individual alleles. This cohort had only TCR beta chains sequenced, and the lack of alpha or paired-chain data limited which features could be detected. A further reported finding was that TCR beta sequences accurately predicted the HLA-A and HLA-B alleles for most subjects in the first cohort. Compared with equally common non-associated chains, HLA-associated TCR beta chains in a later analysis were more clonally expanded and had lower generation probabilities.

As concerns this clone: This clone's antigen is unknown. Base qualities were left out, and no much larger clone turns up one base away.

The CDR3, cysteine through phenylalanine, is 13 amino acids long. The CDR3 DNA has 39 bases and is translated from base 1. Trimming takes 6 bases from V and 6 bases from J, and the germline ends sit 11 bases apart. CDR1 MNHEY and CDR2 SMNVEV were looked up in the germline V gene (reference sequence). The cohort consisted of approximately 690 healthy bone marrow donors. Cohort members were all nominally healthy when sampled, although unrecorded immune exposures were likely present. The donor was CMV seronegative and was included in the group of 352 seronegative cohort members. Every donor gave a peripheral blood sample, and the peripheral blood mononuclear cells from that sample were used for TCR beta sequencing. The Qiagen DNeasy Blood Extraction Kit was used to extract genomic DNA from the blood cell samples. The library was produced with the immunoSEQ multiplex PCR assay. A mixture of 60 forward primers for TCR Vbeta segments and 13 reverse primers for TCR Jbeta segments was used in the multiplex PCR. The CDR3 region of rearranged TCR beta genes was amplified from genomic DNA with a multiplex PCR assay. The amplified TCR beta libraries were sequenced on the Illumina HiSeq System as 87-base-pair reads. The original methods were these. In a later analysis, tens of millions of unique TCR beta chains were counted across the 500 to 850 repertoires, and roughly 11 million of these chains were shared by at least two donors. A nearest-neighbor algorithm error-corrected the raw reads and collapsed the reads into unique sequences, merging closely related sequences to remove PCR and sequencing errors. To assign V, D and J gene segments, CDR3 sequences were aligned to IMGT reference sequences. For a sequence to be retained, at least a six-nucleotide match to both a V gene segment and a J gene segment was required. A rearrangement was called productive if the CDR3 had no stop codons and remained in frame with V and J, and every other rearrangement was called non-productive. CDR3 was defined by IMGT convention, running from the second conserved V-encoded cysteine to the conserved J-encoded phenylalanine. Sequences without an unambiguous match to a single V gene segment were excluded from the earlier analysis of approximately 600 of the donors. In an earlier analysis of about 590 of the donors, a V segment was called functional when productive rearrangements were above 56.7%, and segregating when the standard deviation between donors exceeded 5%. A statistical classification framework was built to diagnose cytomegalovirus status from the catalog of TCR beta chain sequences. A later analysis assigned V and J genes by comparing TCR nucleotide sequences with IMGT/GENE-DB human TR gene sequences. A later analysis assigned CDR3 sequences and most-parsimonious VDJ recombination scenarios with the TCRdist pipeline. In a later analysis, each TCR beta chain was defined by its CDR3 amino acid sequence together with its V-gene family, and reads without a unique V-gene family were excluded. A later analysis removed several hundred highly shared, low-generation-probability nucleotide sequences to deal with suspected cross-contamination and a sequencing artifact. In a later analysis, a clonal expansion index was calculated for each public chain from normalized within-repertoire ranks of inferred template counts. A later analysis computed generation probabilities with a VDJ recombination model fitted to out-of-frame rearrangements, and checked the results against IGoR. In a later analysis, hypergeometric tests were used to score TCR-TCR, TCR-HLA and TCR-CMV co-occurrence, with a repertoire-size bias correction applied to TCR pairs. In a later analysis, false discovery rates were estimated by permuting HLA or CMV assignments 20 times. A later analysis grouped co-occurring TCRs with DBSCAN, adding TCRdist sequence similarity when clustering within HLA-allele-positive subsets. For co-occurrence clustering, repertoires with fewer than 30,000 or more than 120,000 public chains were excluded, along with four or five repertoires with anomalous nucleotide sharing. TCRdb obtained this table from immuneACCESS and retained in-frame rearrangements with V and J assigned. These tables miss some clones; where compared with another copy, unresolved V genes account for less than half of the shortfall, and the remainder is unexplained. V, J and clone size are those of that table, while D and trimming were read from the DNA. The sample includes 200,000 to 250,000 clones, with approximately 83% observed a single time. 0.71% of the sample is held by the ten biggest clonotypes.

In this chain, TRBV27 is recombined with TRBJ2-2; TRBD1 might be the D gene, on 5 matching bases. Input material: PBMCs. This sequence was found in a boy aged 2-9 years in good health and CMV-seronegative. The CDR3 region reads CASSRDGPGELFF. The DNA sequence is given as TGTGCCAGCAGCAGGGATGGCCCCGGGGAGCTGTTTTTT.